This T cell receptor beta chain was captured by sequencing in a study of shared clonotypes between healthy human individuals. At the level of the study: A donor's plate count was three for CD4 naive and three for CD4 memory; CD8 naive had two and CD8 memory one. General observations from the study: Naive CD4 clonotypes overlapped across a few donors at around 4.7%.

Comments on this clone: The antigen remains undetermined.

CD45RO-negative CD8 cells positively selected for CCR7 made up the naive population, which excluded terminally differentiated effector memory CD45RA+ cells. Adults of Caucasian background living in Nashville, Tennessee made up all donors. The trim removed 0 bases at V and 2 bases at J, leaving 1 base unmatched. This CDR3 contains 17 residues. Looked up from germline, CDR1 is SEHNR and CDR2 is FQNEAQ (reference sequence). Study processing details: Junction-only immunoSEQ data arrived without quality scores, meaning filtering differed. Sequencing used immunoSEQ multiplex PCR; TCRdb keeps in-frame clones, though not all of them. For V, J and clone size, that table is used; D and trimming come from the DNA. The sample records about 2.1 million clones, about 92% being singletons.

The sequence was obtained from a young man in good health. Some clones in this sample may be carry-over from other donors' samples. Sequenced material: naive CD8+ T cells from PBMCs. The chain combines TRBV7-9 with TRBJ2-7; 16 bases fit TRBD2. CDR3 amino acids: CASSLAGLAGGAYEQYF. CDR3 bases: TGTGCCAGCAGCTTAGCGGGACTAGCGGGAGGGGCCTACGAGCAGTACTTC. Using reference TRBV7-9 and TRBJ2-7 for the parts outside the CDR3, the full variable domain is DTGVSQNPRHKITKRGQNVTFRCDPISEHNRLYWYRQTLGQGPEFLTYFQNEAQLEKSRLLSDRFSAERPKGSFSTLEIQRTEQGDSAMYLCASSLAGLAGGAYEQYFGPGTRLTVT.